The source of this T cell receptor (beta chain) is a study of CD8 T cells in ankylosing spondylitis. Study-level points and caveats: Typical of ankylosing spondylitis blood, it appeared, was a TCR beta motif of eight highly homologous variants. Earlier literature documents some of the motif variants in reactive arthritis synovial fluid and blood. There was reportedly significant enrichment of clones that were disease-linked in matched ankylosing spondylitis synovial fluid.

J was trimmed by 7 bases and V by 3 bases; bases with no gene match: 7. The CDR3 is 15 amino acids. Quantitative molecular-barcoded 5'-RACE generated the TCR beta libraries. TCRdb redid the calling of the 5' RACE reads with MiXCR, one entry per CDR3 protein. The sample lists roughly 230,000 distinct CDR3 sequences, about 10% occurring once. This clonotype was detected ten times or more. Its antigen is unidentified. Sample: blood, either unsorted or a sorted T cell fraction (not recorded which). This clonotype was obtained from a male donor with ankylosing spondylitis or in good health (not recorded which). The chain is built from TRBV12-3 or TRBV12-4 and TRBJ2-2; the match to TRBD1 covers 8 bases. This chain's CDR3 is CASSFRTGQVGELFF. CDR3 bases: TGTGCCAGCAGTTTCCGGACAGGGCAGGTCGGGGAGCTGTTTTTT.